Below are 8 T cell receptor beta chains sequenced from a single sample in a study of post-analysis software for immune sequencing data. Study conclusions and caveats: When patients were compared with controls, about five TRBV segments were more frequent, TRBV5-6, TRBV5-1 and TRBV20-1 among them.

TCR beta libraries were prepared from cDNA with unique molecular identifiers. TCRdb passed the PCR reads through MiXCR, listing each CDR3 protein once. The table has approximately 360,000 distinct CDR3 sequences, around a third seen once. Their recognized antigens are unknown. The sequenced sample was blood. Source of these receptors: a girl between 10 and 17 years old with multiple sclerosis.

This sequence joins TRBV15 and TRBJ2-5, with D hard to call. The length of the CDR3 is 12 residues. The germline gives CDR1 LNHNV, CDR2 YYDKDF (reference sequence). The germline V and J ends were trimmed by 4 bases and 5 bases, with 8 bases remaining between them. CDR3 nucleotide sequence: TGTGCCACCAGCACCCCCTGGGAGACCCAGTACTTC. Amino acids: CATSTPWETQYF.

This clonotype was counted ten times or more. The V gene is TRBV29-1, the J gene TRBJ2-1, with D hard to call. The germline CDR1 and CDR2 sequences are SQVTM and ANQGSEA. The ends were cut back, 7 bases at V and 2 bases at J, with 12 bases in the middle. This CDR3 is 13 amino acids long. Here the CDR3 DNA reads TGCAGCGGAGCAGTACCTACCTACAATGAGCAGTTCTTC. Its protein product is CSGAVPTYNEQFF.

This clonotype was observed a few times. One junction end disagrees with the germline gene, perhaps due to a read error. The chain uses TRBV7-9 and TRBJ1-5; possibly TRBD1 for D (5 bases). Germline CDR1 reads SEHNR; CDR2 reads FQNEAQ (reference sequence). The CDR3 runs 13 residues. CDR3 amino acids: CVLWGYSNQPQHF. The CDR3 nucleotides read TGCGTTTTGTGGGGGTATAGCAATCAGCCCCAGCATTTT.

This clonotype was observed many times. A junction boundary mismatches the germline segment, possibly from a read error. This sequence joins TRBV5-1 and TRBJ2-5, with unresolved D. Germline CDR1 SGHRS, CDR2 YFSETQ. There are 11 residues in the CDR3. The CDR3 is CASSIQETQYF. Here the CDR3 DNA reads TGTGCCAGCAGTATACAAGAGACCCAGTACTTC.

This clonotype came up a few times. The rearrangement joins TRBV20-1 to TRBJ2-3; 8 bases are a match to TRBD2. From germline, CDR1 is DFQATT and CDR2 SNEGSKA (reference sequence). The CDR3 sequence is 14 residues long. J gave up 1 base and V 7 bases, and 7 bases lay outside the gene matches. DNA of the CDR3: TGCAGTGTTTTAGCGGGGATAGGCACAGATACGCAGTATTTT. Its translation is CSVLAGIGTDTQYF.

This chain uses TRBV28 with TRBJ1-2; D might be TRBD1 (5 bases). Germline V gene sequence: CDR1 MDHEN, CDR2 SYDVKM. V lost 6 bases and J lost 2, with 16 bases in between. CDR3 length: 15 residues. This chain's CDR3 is CASRDAWGANYGYTF. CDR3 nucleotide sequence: TGTGCCAGCAGGGACGCGTGGGGCGCCAACTATGGCTACACCTTC.

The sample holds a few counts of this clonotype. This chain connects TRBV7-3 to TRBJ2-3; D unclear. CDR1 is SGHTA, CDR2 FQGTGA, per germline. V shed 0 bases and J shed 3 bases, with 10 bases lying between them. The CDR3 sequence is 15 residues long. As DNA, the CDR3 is TGTGCCAGCAGCTTAACCTACGGAGAAACAGATACGCAGTATTTT. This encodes CASSLTYGETDTQYF. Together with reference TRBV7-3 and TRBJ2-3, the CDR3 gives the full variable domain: GAGVSQTPSNKVTEKGKYVELRCDPISGHTALYWYRQSLGQGPEFLIYFQGTGAADDSGLPNDRFFAVRPEGSVSTLKIQRTERGDSAVYLCASSLTYGETDTQYFGPGTRLTVL.

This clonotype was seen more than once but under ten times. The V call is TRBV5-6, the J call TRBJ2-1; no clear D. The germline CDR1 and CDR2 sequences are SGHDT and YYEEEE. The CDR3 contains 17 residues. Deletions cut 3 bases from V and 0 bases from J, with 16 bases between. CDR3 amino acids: CASSSISSEDSYNEQFF. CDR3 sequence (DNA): TGTGCCAGCAGCTCGATTAGCAGTGAAGACTCCTACAATGAGCAGTTCTTC.